Described below is a single T cell receptor beta chain sequence and its context. The entry originates in a study of blood T cell repertoires in COVID-19. Whole-study context: PBMCs, B-cell-depleted T cells, or T cells were the source of the cDNA or gDNA that made up the material.

CDR3 size: 13 residues. Germline CDR1 and CDR2: MGHDK and SYGVNS. Trimming cost V 6 bases and J 3 bases; bases outside gene matches: 2. Per the original data handling: Estimation of nucleated cell counts was performed using reference gene primer amplification. Sequenced by immunoSEQ multiplex PCR; TCRdb stores in-frame clones only, minus some. Clone size and V and J calls were adopted from that table, with D and trimming inferred from the DNA. This table holds several thousand clones, roughly 90% found once. J is TRBJ2-7 and V is TRBV25-1; 10 positions agree with TRBD1. The material sequenced was peripheral blood. This clonotype was obtained from a human donor in a cohort sampled during active COVID-19. DNA for the CDR3: TGTGCCAGCAGCTGGGACAGGGGCTACGAGCAGTACTTC. It encodes CASSWDRGYEQYF.